These 10 T cell receptor beta chains came from one sample sequenced in a study of early T cells in non-severe SARS-CoV-2 infection. Each CDR3 protein gets one entry after TCRdb re-called the 5' RACE reads with MiXCR. The sample has around 52,000 distinct CDR3 sequences, roughly 6.2% seen once. Sequencing was performed on whole blood. These TCRs come from an adult who was a healthcare worker with PCR-confirmed SARS-CoV-2 infection or an uninfected control (not recorded which).

The V call is TRBV2, the J call TRBJ2-1, with 9 bases fitting TRBD2. J lost 4 bases, V lost 5 bases, and 9 bases had no gene match. The V gene's germline CDR1 is SNHLY and CDR2 FYNNEI. The CDR3 spans 16 residues. The CDR3 spells CASSQTPSGVYNEQFF. The CDR3 nucleotides are TGTGCCAGCAGTCAAACCCCTAGCGGGGTGTACAATGAGCAGTTCTTC.

There are a few counts of this clonotype. The chain combines TRBV27 with TRBJ1-6, with 7 bases matching TRBD1. This CDR3 comprises 13 residues. In germline, CDR1 is MNHEY, CDR2 SMNVEV (reference sequence). The junction had 6 bases not matched to a gene; V was cut back by 6 bases and J by 10 bases. The CDR3 nucleotides are TGTGCCAGCAGAATGACAGGGAGGTCACCCCTCCACTTT. Amino acids: CASRMTGRSPLHF.

This clonotype was counted only a few times. V usage is TRBV20-1 and J usage is TRBJ2-1; D not certain. CDR3 size: 12 residues. With 6 bases removed from V and 5 bases from J, the gap between germline ends came to 11 bases. In germline, CDR1 is DFQATT, CDR2 SNEGSKA (reference sequence). CDR3 in amino acids: CSAPGPNNEQFF. CDR3 sequence (DNA): TGCAGTGCGCCCGGACCAAACAATGAGCAGTTCTTC.

This clonotype is judged medium-sized (0.01 to 0.1%). The rearrangement joins TRBV12-3 or TRBV12-4 to TRBJ2-1, with 7 nucleotides matching TRBD1. This CDR3 contains 20 residues. J gave up 1 base and V 7 bases, and 22 bases lay outside the gene matches. The CDR3 loop reads CASTIFLDFEGAKSYNEQFF. The CDR3 region has the DNA TGTGCCAGCACCATATTTTTGGATTTTGAGGGGGCGAAGTCCTACAATGAGCAGTTCTTC.

This clonotype was seen repeatedly, ten times or more. This chain links TRBV5-5 with TRBJ2-7; either TRBD1 or TRBD2 may supply D (5 bases each). The germline V and J ends were trimmed by 3 bases and 0 bases, with 13 bases remaining between them. Germline CDR1 is SGHKS and CDR2 is YYEKEE (reference sequence). CDR3 length: 15 amino acids. CDR3 bases: TGTGCCAGCAGCTCAAGAGGGGTCAGCTCCTACGAGCAGTACTTC. Translated: CASSSRGVSSYEQYF.

Remarks on this clonotype: A read error is possible here, since a much larger clone lies one base away. The J gene is TRBJ1-2, the V gene TRBV11-2; a weak D match, TRBD1 (5 bases). Germline CDR1 reads SGHAT; CDR2 reads FQNNGV. This CDR3 has 14 residues. V lost 3 bases to trimming and J lost 0 bases, with 8 bases between them. Written as DNA, the CDR3 is TGTGCCAGCAGCTTTCAGGGTCCTAACTATGGCTACACCTTC. Encoded protein: CASSFQGPNYGYTF. The whole variable domain, filled in from reference TRBV11-2 and TRBJ1-2, reads EAGVAQSPRYKIIEKRQSVAFWCNPISGHATLYWYQQILGQGPKLLIQFQNNGVVDDSQLPKDRFSAERLKGVDSTLKIQPAKLEDSAVYLCASSFQGPNYGYTFGSGTRLTVV.

This clonotype showed up just a few times. The rearrangement joins TRBV6-5 to TRBJ1-5; 9 bases fit TRBD1. The junction had 4 bases not matched to a gene; V was cut back by 7 bases and J by 6 bases. Germline V gene sequence: CDR1 MNHEY, CDR2 SVGAGI. This CDR3 contains 13 residues. The CDR3 region is CASKKQGAQPQHF. The CDR3 bases are TGTGCCAGCAAAAAACAGGGGGCTCAGCCCCAGCATTTT.

This clonotype was counted at least ten times. The chain carries TRBV19 and TRBJ2-1; 8 bases match TRBD1. The CDR3 is 15 amino acids. The ends lost 4 bases at V and 7 bases at J; junction bases unmatched: 9. Per the germline V gene, CDR1 is LNHDA and CDR2 is SQIVND (reference sequence). The CDR3 protein is CASSTLGQGWNEQFF. The CDR3 coding sequence is TGTGCCAGTAGTACTCTCGGACAGGGTTGGAATGAGCAGTTCTTC.

This clonotype was seen a handful of times. The gene calls are TRBV9 and TRBJ2-5; D is unresolved. Trimming removed 0 bases at V and 1 base at J, with 7 bases between. The CDR3 is 14 amino acids. CDR1 is SGDLS and CDR2 is YYNGEE in the germline V gene. This chain's CDR3 is CASSVGSIQETQYF. For the CDR3, the DNA is TGTGCCAGCAGCGTAGGGTCAATCCAAGAGACCCAGTACTTC.

This clonotype has ten or more counts. The rearrangement links TRBV20-1 to TRBJ2-5, with unresolved D. V dropped 6 bases and J dropped 0 bases, with 11 bases sitting between them. The CDR3 contains 13 residues. CDR1 and CDR2 (germline): DFQATT, SNEGSKA (reference sequence). The CDR3 region has the DNA TGCAGTGCCCGCGTGGGCAACCAAGAGACCCAGTACTTC. Translation gives CSARVGNQETQYF.